This T cell receptor beta chain is drawn from a study of T cell responses to AZD1222 COVID-19 vaccine. Produced via immunoSEQ multiplex PCR; TCRdb's table is partial and in-frame only. The sample holds about 270,000 clones; roughly 93% are singletons and the top ten take approximately 0.52%. As to this clone: Its antigen is currently unknown.

J was trimmed by 10 bases and V by 0 bases; bases with no gene match: 0. Germline CDR1 is SGHNT and CDR2 is YYREEE (reference sequence). The CDR3 runs 12 residues. Notes on the study in general: Females made up more of the donors, who were largely white British, and clonal diversity may have come out too low. Spike as a whole was targeted by vaccine-associated CD4 TCRs, dominant at 160-218 and 743-854.

The TCR sequence derives from an adult who received the AZD1222 COVID-19 vaccine. The material was peripheral blood, obtained 28 days after the second AZD1222 dose. The V call is TRBV5-4, the J call TRBJ2-1; TRBD2 matches 8 bases. Written as DNA, the CDR3 is TGTGCCAGCAGCTTGGAGCGGGGGGAGCAGTTCTTC. Residues: CASSLERGEQFF.